These T cell receptor beta chains were read from a single sample in a study of T cells in Graves' hyperthyroidism and ophthalmopathy. A single record per CDR3 protein comes from TCRdb applying MiXCR to the multiplex PCR reads. The table includes fewer than 900,000 distinct CDR3 sequences, 18% detected once. The sequencing input was blood. These receptor sequences come from a woman aged 50 to 60 with Graves' hyperthyroidism that later progressed to Graves' ophthalmopathy. CDR3s include the opening cysteine and the closing phenylalanine or tryptophan. Each record gives: V gene, D gene, clone size, J gene, CDR3 protein, CDR3 DNA. A D gene is named only where the DNA matches it firmly. A clone size is listed for some rows: how often the clone was seen (once, few, many), or a class if it is expanded.

TRBV12-3/TRBV12-4	-	many	TRBJ1-5	CASSLWGEGSNQPQHF	TGTGCCAGCAGTTTGTGGGGTGAAGGGAGCAATCAGCCCCAGCATTTT
TRBV12-3/TRBV12-4	TRBD2	many	TRBJ2-5	CASSPGLAGGPVETQYF	TGTGCCAGCAGTCCCGGACTAGCGGGGGGGCCTGTGGAGACCCAGTACTTC
TRBV12-3/TRBV12-4	-	many	TRBJ2-5	CASSSPRLGGGETQYF	TGTGCCAGCAGTTCGCCTAGACTAGGCGGAGGGGAGACCCAGTACTTC
TRBV13	TRBD2	many	TRBJ2-1	CASSLEEAGGSYNEQFF	TGTGCCAGCAGCTTAGAAGAAGCGGGGGGCTCCTACAATGAGCAGTTCTTC
TRBV9	-	many	TRBJ2-5	CASSVNVGEETQYF	TGTGCCAGCAGCGTAAACGTAGGAGAAGAGACCCAGTACTTC
TRBV3-1	TRBD1	many	TRBJ1-4	CASSQDTGATNEKLFF	TGTGCCAGCAGCCAAGATACAGGGGCAACTAATGAAAAACTGTTTTTT
TRBV29-1	-	once	TRBJ1-1	CSVPSSDRNTEAFF	TGCAGCGTCCCTTCCTCAGACAGGAACACTGAAGCTTTCTTT
TRBV20-1	-	few	TRBJ1-2	CSASGQFDGYTF	TGCAGTGCCTCTGGACAGTTCGATGGCTACACCTTC
TRBV30	TRBD1	-	TRBJ1-4	CAWSRWDRIDEKLFF	TGTGCCTGGAGTCGTTGGGACAGGATAGATGAAAAACTGTTTTTT
TRBV20-1	TRBD1	-	TRBJ1-2	CSGIRTGYGYTF	TGCAGTGGGATCCGGACAGGCTATGGCTACACCTTC
TRBV12-3/TRBV12-4	TRBD1	many	TRBJ2-2	CASSPNRGSNTGELFF	TGTGCCAGCAGCCCAAACAGGGGGTCTAACACCGGGGAGCTGTTTTTT
TRBV20-1	TRBD1	-	TRBJ2-5	CSARDRDRVQETQYF	TGCAGTGCTAGAGACAGGGACAGGGTCCAAGAGACCCAGTACTTC
TRBV6-1	-	-	TRBJ1-5	CASSEVDRSYQPQHF	TGTGCCAGCAGTGAAGTGGACAGATCTTATCAGCCCCAGCATTTT
TRBV27	TRBD1	many	TRBJ2-7	CASSPGTARMGRAEQYF	TGTGCCAGCAGTCCCGGGACAGCTCGAATGGGTCGAGCCGAGCAGTACTTC
TRBV12-3/TRBV12-4	TRBD1	many	TRBJ1-1	CASSSIGWPSTGRMNTEAFF	TGTGCCAGCAGTTCGATTGGGTGGCCTTCGACAGGGAGGATGAACACTGAAGCTTTCTTT
TRBV7-9	TRBD1	-	TRBJ2-2	CASSLTRGLSGTGELFF	TGTGCCAGCAGCTTAACCAGGGGGCTCTCGGGGACCGGGGAGCTGTTTTTT
TRBV4-2	-	few	TRBJ2-1	CASSLGDEGRYNEQFF	TGTGCCAGCAGCCTCGGGGACGAAGGGCGATACAATGAGCAGTTCTTC
TRBV4-2	-	-	TRBJ2-1	CASSPSRTLGNEQFF	TGTGCCAGCAGCCCATCCCGGACGCTGGGGAATGAGCAGTTCTTC
TRBV7-2	TRBD2	few	TRBJ2-5	CASSHLAGRLQETQYF	TGTGCCAGCAGCCACCTAGCGGGACGGCTCCAAGAGACCCAGTACTTC
TRBV4-1	-	-	TRBJ2-1	CASSQENYNERFF	TGCGCCAGCAGCCAAGAAAATTACAATGAGCGGTTCTTC
TRBV10-3	TRBD1	many	TRBJ2-1	CAIREGTGRNEQFF	TGTGCCATCAGAGAAGGGACAGGGCGGAATGAGCAGTTCTTC
TRBV7-9	TRBD1	few	TRBJ2-5	CASSFIRGRFGETQYF	TGTGCCAGCAGCTTTATCAGGGGGCGCTTTGGAGAGACCCAGTACTTC
TRBV5-1	-	-	TRBJ2-5	CASSLIAEETQYF	TGCGCCAGCAGCTTGATAGCGGAAGAGACCCAGTACTTC
TRBV5-6	-	-	TRBJ2-3	CASSRSLTLPDTQYF	TGTGCCAGCAGCCGGTCTTTAACATTACCAGATACGCAGTATTTT
TRBV15	-	few	TRBJ1-3	CARNRKGRIRTDGNTIYF	TGTGCCCGGAACAGAAAAGGGCGGATTCGGACGGATGGAAACACCATATATTTT
TRBV11-2	TRBD1	many	TRBJ2-1	CASSPLTRGMYNEQFF	TGTGCCAGCAGCCCTCTTACCAGGGGGATGTACAATGAGCAGTTCTTC
TRBV2	-	-	TRBJ1-3	CASSGDNRNTIYF	TGTGCCAGCAGTGGGGACAACAGAAACACCATATATTTT
TRBV11-2	-	few	TRBJ1-4	CASRIQGGGNEKLFF	TGTGCCAGCAGGATCCAGGGAGGAGGGAATGAAAAACTGTTTTTT
TRBV12-3/TRBV12-4	TRBD1	many	TRBJ2-7	CASRPTGSGSYEQYF	TGTGCCAGCAGGCCGACAGGGTCGGGCTCCTACGAGCAGTACTTC
TRBV5-4	-	-	TRBJ2-7	CASSARLGSYEQYF	TGTGCCAGCAGCGCCCGTCTCGGATCCTACGAGCAGTACTTC
TRBV20-1	TRBD1	-	TRBJ1-2	CSASLAGGRANYGYTF	TGCAGTGCTAGTCTGGCAGGGGGCAGAGCTAACTATGGCTACACCTTC
TRBV7-8	-	many	TRBJ2-1	CASSLGGGRDNEQFF	TGTGCCAGCAGCTTAGGAGGGGGAAGGGACAATGAGCAGTTCTTC